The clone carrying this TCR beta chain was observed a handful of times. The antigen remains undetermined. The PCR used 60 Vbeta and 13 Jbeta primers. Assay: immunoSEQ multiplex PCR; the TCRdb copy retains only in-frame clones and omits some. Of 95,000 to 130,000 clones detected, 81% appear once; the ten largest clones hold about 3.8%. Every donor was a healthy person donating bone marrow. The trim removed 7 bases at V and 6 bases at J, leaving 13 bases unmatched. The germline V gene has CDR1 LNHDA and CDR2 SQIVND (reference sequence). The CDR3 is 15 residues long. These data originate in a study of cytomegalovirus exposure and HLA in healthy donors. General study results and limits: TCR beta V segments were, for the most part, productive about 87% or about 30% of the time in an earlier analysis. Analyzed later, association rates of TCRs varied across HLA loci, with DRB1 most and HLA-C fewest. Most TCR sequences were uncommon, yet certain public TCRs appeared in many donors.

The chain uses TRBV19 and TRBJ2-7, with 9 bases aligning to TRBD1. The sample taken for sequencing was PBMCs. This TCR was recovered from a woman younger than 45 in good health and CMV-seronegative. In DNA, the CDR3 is TGTGCCAGTACCCGACGGGACAGGGAAGGGAGCGAGCAGTACTTC. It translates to CASTRRDREGSEQYF.